The source of this T cell receptor beta chain is a study of regulatory T cells in long-lasting Graves disease. Study at large: Graves' disease counted as persistent after over 5 years of antithyroid drugs with positive TSH receptor antibodies.

The time point: persistent/refractory GD, antithyroid drugs over 5 years with positive TRAb. Construction of the TCR library relied on RNA isolated from PBMCs. Researchers made TCR beta libraries by using iRepertoire HTBI primers and running Arm-PCR on CDR3 regions. TCRdb re-derived calls from the multiplex PCR reads in MiXCR, one entry per CDR3 protein. Counted here are hundreds of thousands of distinct CDR3 sequences, roughly 20% occurring once; the ten biggest clones make up about 8.3%. Germline V lookup: CDR1 MNHNS, CDR2 SASEGT. Trimming cost V 5 bases and J 8 bases, with 18 bases left between them. CDR3 size: 14 residues. This clonotype was counted a few times.

The chain uses TRBV6-1 and TRBJ1-2, with D perhaps matching TRBD1 (6 bases). Here the sequenced sample was peripheral blood mononuclear cells (PBMCs), taken when the disease was refractory, from a patient treated with antithyroid drugs. The TCR sequence derives from a female donor with Graves disease. CDR3 sequence reads: CASSRPQGIQGYTF. In nucleotides, the CDR3 is TGTGCCAGCAGTCGCCCGCAGGGGATTCAGGGCTACACCTTC.